This T cell receptor beta chain appears in the sequencing data of a study of cytomegalovirus exposure and HLA in healthy donors. For the study at large: Unique TCRs numbering around 85 million, obtained from HLA-typed donors, made up an early data release.

Germline CDR1 reads SGHNT; CDR2 reads YYREEE (reference sequence). Trimming took off 3 bases at V and 3 bases at J, with 9 bases between the two ends. CDR3 length: 13 residues. The PCR was carried out with 60 Vbeta primers and 13 Jbeta primers. Sequenced by immunoSEQ multiplex PCR; TCRdb stores in-frame clones only, minus some. The data show under 250,000 clones, approximately 80% seen once. The study, taken as a whole, reports: A later examination showed that TCR association rates differed by HLA locus, with DRB1 most and HLA-C fewest. Later analysis identified a missense DCLRE1C variant that was linked to TCR beta V- and J-gene trimming.

Notes on this clone: Its antigen is not known.

What was sequenced was PBMCs. The rearrangement uses TRBV5-4 and TRBJ1-1; D gene ambiguous. This receptor was identified in a male donor in good health and CMV-seronegative. As DNA, the CDR3 is TGTGCCAGCAGCTCCGCGGGTTACACTGAAGCTTTCTTT. Protein: CASSSAGYTEAFF.